The 12 T cell receptor beta chains presented below share a single source sample, sequenced in a study of blood T cell repertoires in COVID-19. Only in-frame clones appear in the TCRdb table, and some are missing; sequencing was by immunoSEQ multiplex PCR. Among about 250,000 clones listed, under 90% were seen once. Sequencing input: PBMCs or T cells enriched from blood (not recorded which). The receptors stem from a man aged 35 to 55 who had recovered from COVID-19.

The rearrangement uses TRBV19 and TRBJ1-1; 7 bases line up with TRBD1. Germline values: CDR1 LNHDA, CDR2 SQIVND (reference sequence). CDR3 size: 14 residues. V trimming: 3 bases; J trimming: 3 bases; junction bases outside the gene matches: 4. The CDR3 reads CASSMEGAHTEAFF. The CDR3 DNA sequence: TGTGCCAGTAGTATGGAGGGGGCGCACACTGAAGCTTTCTTT.

This clone was seen a few times. The chain has TRBV5-6 and TRBJ1-4; the D gene is possibly TRBD1 (5 bases). CDR1 is SGHDT and CDR2 is YYEEEE in the germline V gene. The CDR3 covers 13 residues. Trimming took 4 bases from V and 13 from J, leaving 17 bases between them. CDR3 sequence: CASSRGRQGRLFF. The CDR3 DNA reads as TGTGCCAGCAGCCGAGGCAGGCAGGGCCGACTGTTTTTT.

This chain joins TRBV6-5 and TRBJ2-7; 9 bases are shared with TRBD1. Germline CDR1 reads MNHEY; CDR2 reads SVGAGI. The CDR3 has 15 residues. V was clipped by 0 bases and J by 3 bases; unmatched bases: 3. CDR3 amino acids: CASSYSLGQGYEQYF. The CDR3 DNA reads TGTGCCAGCAGTTACTCGCTGGGACAGGGCTACGAGCAGTACTTC.

The chain is built from TRBV19 and TRBJ2-3; the match to TRBD2 covers 8 bases. V gave up 0 bases and J gave up 3 bases; unmatched junction bases: 2. Germline V CDR1 and CDR2: LNHDA, SQIVND (reference sequence). This CDR3 comprises 15 residues. This CDR3 reads CASSIEASGTDTQYF. As DNA, the CDR3 is TGTGCCAGTAGTATAGAGGCTAGCGGGACAGATACGCAGTATTTT.

This clone has a handful of counts. The chain employs TRBV11-2 and TRBJ2-2; TRBD1 agrees at 7 bases. V dropped 5 bases and J dropped 4; count of bases not matched to a gene: 4. CDR1 and CDR2 (germline): SGHAT, FQNNGV. CDR3 length: 14 amino acids. The CDR3 protein is CASSARDSTGELFF. CDR3 coding DNA: TGTGCCAGCAGCGCCAGGGACAGCACCGGGGAGCTGTTTTTT.

The chain is built from TRBV11-1 and TRBJ1-4; D unresolved. Germline CDR1 is SGHAT and CDR2 is FQDESV (reference sequence). This CDR3 has 15 residues. V lost 5 bases and J lost 8, with 18 bases in between. CDR3 in DNA: TGTGCCAGCAGCCAACCAGAGGGTGTCAGAGAAAAACTGTTTTTT. Its protein is CASSQPEGVREKLFF.

This chain joins TRBV4-3 and TRBJ1-2; TRBD1 is a possible D gene (6 bases). The V and J ends lost 0 bases and 3 bases respectively, with 14 bases between them. The CDR3 consists of 16 residues. Per the germline V gene, CDR1 is LGHNA and CDR2 is YSLEER. In nucleotides, the CDR3 is TGCGCCAGCAGCCAAGAAAATGGGGGCGAAGACTATGGCTACACCTTC. This translates into CASSQENGGEDYGYTF.

About this clone: The sample contains more than one DNA sequence encoding this CDR3. The chain couples TRBV3-1 (or the pseudogene TRBV3-2) to TRBJ2-7; perhaps TRBD2 as D (5 bases). V shed 1 base and J shed 3 bases, with 7 bases lying between them. Germline assignment: CDR1 LGHDT and CDR2 YNNKEL (reference sequence). The CDR3 extends over 13 amino acids. The CDR3 sequence: CASSQGRGYEQYF. CDR3 coding DNA: TGTGCCAGCAGCCAAGGACGGGGCTACGAGCAGTACTTC.

The gene calls are TRBV7-2 and TRBJ2-3; possibly TRBD2 for D (6 bases). The length of the CDR3 is 16 residues. Germline CDR1 is SGHTA and CDR2 is FQGNSA. V was trimmed by 2 bases and J by 7 bases, leaving 19 bases between them. CDR3 amino acids: CASSLSRAGRENTQYF. As DNA, the CDR3 is TGTGCCAGCAGCTTAAGTCGGGCCGGCCGGGAGAATACGCAGTATTTT.

This clone was seen only once. CDR3 bases: TGTGCCAGCAGGCGTAAGACAGGTAGCACCGGGGAGCTGTTTTTT. Its translation is CASRRKTGSTGELFF. The V call is TRBV21-1, the J call TRBJ2-2; TRBD1 is the table's D call, not checked against the DNA. TRBV21-1 is a recognized pseudogene. The CDR3 extends over 15 amino acids.

The rearrangement links TRBV2 to TRBJ1-2, with 7 bases lining up with TRBD1. V was pared by 2 bases and J by 3 bases, with 6 bases of the junction left unmatched. The germline CDR1 and CDR2 sequences are SNHLY and FYNNEI. This CDR3 is built from 15 residues. The CDR3 loop reads CASSERGQKYYGYTF. The CDR3 nucleotides are TGTGCCAGCAGTGAACGGGGACAGAAGTACTATGGCTACACCTTC. Drawing the rest from reference TRBV2 and TRBJ1-2, the complete variable domain is EPEVTQTPSHQVTQMGQEVILRCVPISNHLYFYWYRQILGQKVEFLVSFYNNEISEKSEIFDDQFSVERPDGSNFTLKIRSTKLEDSAMYFCASSERGQKYYGYTFGSGTRLTVV.

CDR3 nucleotides: TGTGCCATCAGTGGAGAATACACTGAAGCTTTCTTT. It codes for CAISGEYTEAFF. The gene calls are TRBV10-3 and TRBJ1-1; D is unclear. CDR1 is ENHRY and CDR2 is SYGVKD in the germline V gene. Trimming shortened V by 4 bases and J by 3 bases, and 6 bases separated the two germline ends. The CDR3 has 12 amino acids.